The subject of this entry is one TCR beta chain. The antigen remains undetermined. A much larger clone is a single base away; this may be a read error. This sample's time point: newly diagnosed GD, antithyroid drugs for less than 3 months. Generation of the TCR library employed RNA extracted from PBMCs. Arm-PCR of CDR3 regions and iRepertoire HTBI primers were used to build TCR beta libraries. Each CDR3 protein gets one entry after TCRdb re-called the multiplex PCR reads with MiXCR. The sample lists about 350,000 distinct CDR3 sequences, 15% to 20% occurring once. The sample belongs to a study of regulatory T cells in long-lasting Graves disease. Points from the study as a whole: Shared public clonotypes totalled about 2,700 in persistent patients, compared with roughly 970 in new patients.

The CDR3 contains 16 residues. The germline V gene has CDR1 DFQATT and CDR2 SNEGSKA (reference sequence). J was trimmed by 9 bases and V by 3 bases; bases with no gene match: 14. These data were also reused for a study on T cells in Graves' hyperthyroidism and ophthalmopathy. That paper adds: Diagnosis of hyperthyroidism was new in patients aged 18 to 65, and its duration was under 2 months. The HTBI primer set served for first-round RT-PCR of the TCR CDR3. Onset of ophthalmopathy came a median around 7.1 months after the model predicted it.

The sequence was collected from a man aged 35 to 55 with Graves disease. The starting material was peripheral blood mononuclear cells (PBMCs), obtained at new diagnosis, from a patient treated with antithyroid drugs. V gene TRBV20-1 combines with J gene TRBJ2-1, with TRBD1 identical over 10 bases. The CDR3 coding sequence is TGCAGTGCTAGGTCCCGACAGGGGGCTCGGCACAGTGAGCAGTTCTTC. It codes for CSARSRQGARHSEQFF.